This paragraph covers one TCR beta chain sequence. No cognate antigen has been identified for it. No base quality values were provided; no much bigger clone lies one nucleotide off. Separate from the approximately 690-subject first cohort, the validation cohort of some 130 subjects was the group to which the donors belonged. Library construction relied on the immunoSEQ multiplex PCR assay. The authors' pipeline ran thus. A statistical classification framework was built to diagnose cytomegalovirus status from the catalog of TCR beta chain sequences. TCRdb stores this immuneACCESS table with in-frame sequences only. Part of the clones is absent; in the studies checked, under half of the shortfall reflects unresolved V genes, and no reason is known for the rest. The DNA was the basis for D and trimming; V, J and clone size are from that table. This sample has approximately 300,000 clones in its table, and just over 85% of those were observed once. The top ten clonotypes cover around 0.84% of the sample.

The data stem from a study of cytomegalovirus exposure and HLA in healthy donors (dated by TCRdb to about 2017). As for the study more broadly: According to a later analysis, one platform produced both the 100 to 150 validation repertoires and the 670 or so repertoires of the first cohort. The study aimed to test whether signatures of past pathogen exposure could be identified by cataloging public T cell receptors. Besides the first cohort of 666 subjects, a separate validation cohort made up of 120 different subjects was used. To predict cytomegalovirus infection status, the study brought together high-throughput TCR immunosequencing, statistical association of individual TCRs with disease status, and machine learning. What the study reported, not specific to this receptor: In vitro tests confirmed that a few of the cytomegalovirus-associated TCR beta chains recognize cytomegalovirus antigens. According to the authors, the approach could potentially be generalized to other disease states and immunological phenotypes. Subsequent analysis determined that TCRs grouped into clusters in the first cohort also showed a tendency toward co-occurrence across the approximately 120 validation repertoires, and 90% to 95% of cluster scores exceeded 0. In both the original and validation cohorts, the classifier was reported to diagnose cytomegalovirus status with high specificity and sensitivity. The study listed over 150 TCR beta chains as associated with cytomegalovirus. The validation cohort had no HLA typing available for a later analysis, so co-occurrence within that cohort was assessed over all 120 or so repertoires. Across donors, most TCR sequences were observed very rarely, whereas some public TCRs were present in many individuals.

The CDR3 contains 18 residues, cysteine and phenylalanine counted. Kept here is only the CDR3 DNA, which spans 54 bases and is read in frame from base 1. Looking up the germline V gene yields CDR1 SGHDT and CDR2 YYEEEE. Here V drops 1 base and J drops 6 bases, and the junction holds 14 bases not matched to any gene. Recombination connected TRBV5-6 to TRBJ2-7; TRBD2 lines up with 12 middle nucleotides. The sequence derives from a woman between 18 and 29 years old in good health and CMV-seronegative. Specimen: PBMCs. The DNA sequence reads TGTGCCAGCAGCTTGTTGGGGGATTTGGGACTAGCGGGTGGCGAGCAGTACTTC. Its protein product is CASSLLGDLGLAGGEQYF.